The rows below give T cell receptor beta chains drawn from one sample of a study of long-term antiretroviral therapy in people with HIV. Produced via immunoSEQ multiplex PCR; TCRdb's table is partial and in-frame only. The top ten clones hold 9.5% to 13% of a sample with about 14,000 clones, nearly 90% of them seen once. Sequenced here: unsorted PBMCs, sampled 6.2 years after starting antiretroviral therapy. These receptors all stem from a middle-aged man with HIV. Both conserved end residues are part of each CDR3. Fields, in order: J gene, V gene, CDR3 protein.

TRBJ2-3	TRBV5-1	CASSLAKRSETSTDTQYF
TRBJ2-7	TRBV5-4	CASSSLAGFEQYF
TRBJ2-5	TRBV14	CASSQNQETQYF
TRBJ2-1	TRBV11-2	CASSFMEDGEQFF
TRBJ2-2	TRBV19	CASSKIFQSPTGELFF
TRBJ2-5	TRBV5-6	CASSLLPSNFQETQYF
TRBJ2-7	TRBV5-4	CASSLALRDEQYF
TRBJ1-4	TRBV9	CASNPTGVEKLFF
TRBJ1-1	TRBV10-3	CAIRTGENTEAFF
TRBJ2-7	TRBV4-3	CASSQDGGVAYEQYF
TRBJ1-1	TRBV2	CASSIGQGDTEAFF
TRBJ1-4	TRBV27	CASSFGTGGLLNEKLFF
TRBJ1-1	TRBV27	CASSLAGSPFNEAFF
TRBJ1-2	TRBV28	CASRLPGTGGHYGYTF
TRBJ2-7	TRBV5-4	CASSLLRGRSYEQYF
TRBJ2-7	TRBV9	CASSPVPGLARYEQYF
TRBJ2-7	TRBV5-1	CASRRDYNYEQYF
TRBJ1-2	TRBV7-2	CASSLTPGYTF
TRBJ1-3	TRBV18	CASSRQTSGNTIYF
TRBJ2-1	TRBV7-9	CASSLGGQFSYNEQFF
TRBJ2-7	TRBV9	CASSVAGTGQYEQYF
TRBJ2-1	TRBV21-1	CASSRSGSSYNEQFF
TRBJ2-1	TRBV10-3	CAISAAGWDGYNEQFF
TRBJ2-7	TRBV4-2	CASSKHRDLSYEQYF